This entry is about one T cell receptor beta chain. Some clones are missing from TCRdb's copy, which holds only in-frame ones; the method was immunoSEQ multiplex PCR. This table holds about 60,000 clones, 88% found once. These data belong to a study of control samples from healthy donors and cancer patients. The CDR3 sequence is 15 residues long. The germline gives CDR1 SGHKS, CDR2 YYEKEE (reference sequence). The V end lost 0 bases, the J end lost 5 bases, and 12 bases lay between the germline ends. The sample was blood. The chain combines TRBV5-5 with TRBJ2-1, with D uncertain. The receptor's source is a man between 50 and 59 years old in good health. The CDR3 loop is CASSLAGLAHNEQFF. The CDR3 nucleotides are TGTGCCAGCAGCTTGGCCGGATTAGCCCACAATGAGCAGTTCTTC.